This T cell receptor (beta chain) was sequenced in a study of T cells in Graves' hyperthyroidism and ophthalmopathy. In patients aged 18 to 65, hyperthyroidism was newly diagnosed, with duration under 2 months. V shed 0 bases and J 7 bases; nucleotides not matched to a gene: 15. The V gene's germline CDR1 is LGHNT and CDR2 FRNRAP. The CDR3 extends over 19 amino acids. There were TCR beta CDR3 regions amplified from RNA transcripts. The TCR CDR3 was amplified in a first-round RT-PCR using the HTBI primer set. Via MiXCR, TCRdb re-called the multiplex PCR reads, giving one row per CDR3 protein. The table lists about 400,000 distinct CDR3 sequences, 14% to 15% of them singletons. This clonotype was detected ten times or more.

The receptor was derived from a woman aged 25 to 45 with Graves' hyperthyroidism. Sequencing was performed on blood. The genes are TRBV12-5 and TRBJ2-1, with 10 nucleotides matching TRBD2. CDR3 bases: TGTGCTAGTGGTTTGGTCGGGAGTCCCAGCGGGAGGGCCAGGAATGAGCAGTTCTTC. It translates to CASGLVGSPSGRARNEQFF.